The 26 T cell receptor beta chains reported below all come from one sample, sequenced in a study of cytomegalovirus exposure and HLA in healthy donors. PCR employed 60 Vbeta and 13 Jbeta primers. Assay: immunoSEQ multiplex PCR; the TCRdb copy retains only in-frame clones and omits some. There are around 170,000 clones in the sample; roughly 77% occur only once, and approximately 2% lies in the top ten. Sequencing was done on a sample of PBMCs. Receptors originate from a woman in her twenties or thirties in good health and CMV-seronegative.

J is TRBJ2-7 and V is TRBV5-1; the match to TRBD1 covers 7 bases. V lost 3 bases and J lost 2; bases outside the gene matches: 5. This CDR3 region has 14 residues. The germline V gene has CDR1 SGHRS and CDR2 YFSETQ. CDR3 in amino acids: CASSSRGQTYEQYF. Written as DNA, the CDR3 is TGCGCCAGCAGCTCGAGGGGACAGACCTACGAGCAGTACTTC.

The chain has TRBV4-1 and TRBJ1-2; TRBD1 aligns across 7 bases. The germline gives CDR1 MGHRA, CDR2 YSYEKL. There are 14 residues in the CDR3. J lost 3 bases, V lost 3 bases, and 4 bases had no gene match. The CDR3 sequence: CASSQAGTDYGYTF. The CDR3 DNA reads as TGCGCCAGCAGCCAGGCCGGGACAGACTATGGCTACACCTTC.

The chain links TRBV19 to TRBJ2-4; D might be TRBD2 (5 bases). V lost 4 bases, J lost 8 bases, and 6 bases lay in between. The CDR3 runs 11 residues. Germline CDR1 reads LNHDA; CDR2 reads SQIVND (reference sequence). The CDR3 protein is CASSRGDIQYF. The CDR3 nucleotides are TGTGCCAGTAGTAGGGGAGACATTCAGTACTTC.

J is TRBJ2-5 and V is TRBV14; a weak D match, TRBD2 (6 bases). The CDR3 length is 14 residues. The V end lost 4 bases, the J end lost 3 bases, and 12 bases lay between the germline ends. Germline values: CDR1 SGHDN, CDR2 FVKESK. CDR3 region: CASSPRDLEETQYF. For the CDR3, the DNA is TGTGCCAGCAGCCCCCGGGACTTGGAAGAGACCCAGTACTTC.

This clone has only one observation. This chain links TRBV30 with TRBJ1-5; the D gene is possibly TRBD1 (5 bases). CDR1 GTSNPN and CDR2 SVGIG come from the germline V gene (reference sequence). V gave up 0 bases and J gave up 0 bases, with 12 bases separating them. The CDR3 loop spans 16 amino acids. CDR3 amino acids: CAWSVRGGYSNQPQHF. CDR3 sequence (DNA): TGTGCCTGGAGTGTACGTGGGGGGTATAGCAATCAGCCCCAGCATTTT.

J is TRBJ2-7 and V is TRBV19; no definite D call. CDR1 and CDR2 from the germline V gene are LNHDA and SQIVND (reference sequence). This CDR3 is built from 13 residues. Trimming pared 2 bases from V and 10 bases from J, leaving 15 bases between. The CDR3 protein is CASSIKPWREQYF. In DNA form, the CDR3 reads TGTGCCAGTAGTATAAAGCCTTGGAGAGAACAGTACTTC.

The chain uses TRBV5-6 and TRBJ1-6, with a possible D match to TRBD1 (5 bases). This CDR3 has 16 amino acids. Deletions cut 2 bases from V and 6 bases from J, with 15 bases between. Germline assignment: CDR1 SGHDT and CDR2 YYEEEE. The CDR3 DNA sequence: TGTGCCAGCAGCTTTCTCTTTGGGAGGGGTAATTCACCCCTCCACTTT. It encodes CASSFLFGRGNSPLHF.

This clone was detected only once. This rearrangement joins TRBV9 to TRBJ1-2; D gene ambiguous. The germline CDR1 and CDR2 sequences are SGDLS and YYNGEE. Trimming removed 0 bases at V and 8 bases at J, with 8 bases between. The CDR3 runs 12 residues. The CDR3 here is CASSVEAGGYTF. The CDR3 coding sequence is TGTGCCAGCAGCGTAGAGGCGGGCGGCTACACCTTC. Supplemented by reference TRBV9 and TRBJ1-2, the full variable domain reads DSGVTQTPKHLITATGQRVTLRCSPRSGDLSVYWYQQSLDQGLQFLIQYYNGEERAKGNILERFSAQQFPDLHSELNLSSLELGDSALYFCASSVEAGGYTFGSGTRLTVV.

The J gene is TRBJ2-5, the V gene TRBV6-6; tentatively, D is TRBD2 (5 bases). Looked up from germline, CDR1 is MNHNY and CDR2 is SVGAGI (reference sequence). The CDR3 is made up of 15 amino acids. The V end was cut by 7 bases, the J end by 3 bases, with 18 bases between. The CDR3 loop is CASTDPRGWEETQYF. The CDR3 region has the DNA TGTGCCAGCACCGACCCTCGAGGGTGGGAAGAGACCCAGTACTTC.

The chain carries TRBV5-6 and TRBJ1-3; TRBD1 agrees at 10 bases. V dropped 4 bases and J dropped 12; count of bases not matched to a gene: 7. CDR1 is SGHDT and CDR2 is YYEEEE in the germline V gene. CDR3 length: 13 amino acids. The CDR3 reads CASSLWTGGNIYF. CDR3 DNA: TGTGCCAGCAGCCTATGGACAGGGGGGAACATATATTTT.

The gene calls are TRBV7-3 and TRBJ1-1; 8 bases are shared with TRBD1. Germline V lookup: CDR1 SGHTA, CDR2 FQGTGA. The junction had 18 bases not matched to a gene; V was cut back by 5 bases and J by 4 bases. The CDR3 extends over 18 amino acids. CDR3: CASSLSRPGRGPSTEAFF. CDR3 bases: TGTGCCAGCAGCCTAAGCAGACCTGGCAGGGGGCCTAGCACTGAAGCTTTCTTT.

V usage is TRBV7-8 and J usage is TRBJ2-3, with D perhaps TRBD2 (6 bases). Germline-derived CDR1 and CDR2 are SGHVS and FQNEAQ. Trimming took off 0 bases at V and 0 bases at J, with 13 bases between the two ends. The CDR3 has 17 residues. CDR3 amino acids: CASSLARLVLSTDTQYF. The CDR3 coding sequence is TGTGCCAGCAGCTTAGCGCGACTAGTTCTAAGCACAGATACGCAGTATTTT.

This rearrangement joins TRBV5-1 to TRBJ1-1; the match to TRBD1 covers 8 bases. Trimming removed 1 base from V and 0 bases from J; junction bases left unmatched: 2. Germline CDR1 and CDR2: SGHRS and YFSETQ. This CDR3 is 15 amino acids long. The DNA of the CDR3 is TGCGCCAGCAGCTTGCGGACAGGGCTGAACACTGAAGCTTTCTTT. Protein: CASSLRTGLNTEAFF. Complete variable domain (other parts from reference TRBV5-1 and TRBJ1-1): KAGVTQTPRYLIKTRGQQVTLSCSPISGHRSVSWYQQTPGQGLQFLFEYFSETQRNKGNFPGRFSGRQFSNSRSEMNVSTLELGDSALYLCASSLRTGLNTEAFFGQGTRLTVV.

This sequence joins TRBV1 and TRBJ2-3; the table assigns TRBD2, which was not confirmed against the DNA. TRBV1 is a documented pseudogene. The CDR3 loop spans 19 amino acids. The DNA for the CDR3 is TGCACCAGCAGCCAAGTCGCCGGGACTAGCGGGGGGAGCACAGATACGCAGTATTTT. It translates to CTSSQVAGTSGGSTDTQYF.

This chain connects TRBV11-2 to TRBJ1-6; 11 bases map to TRBD1. The CDR3 extends over 16 amino acids. CDR1 and CDR2 (germline): SGHAT, FQNNGV. The ends lost 4 bases at V and 8 bases at J; junction bases unmatched: 7. The chain's CDR3 is CASSSTRGQGDSPLHF. CDR3 DNA: TGTGCCAGCAGCTCCACCCGGGGACAGGGGGATTCACCCCTCCACTTT.

The chain links TRBV30 to TRBJ1-1; 7 bases fit TRBD1. Germline CDR1 and CDR2: GTSNPN and SVGIG (reference sequence). With 4 bases clipped from V and 5 bases from J, the junction kept 10 bases outside the gene matches. CDR3 length equals 14 residues. The CDR3 sequence is CAWIIDRVFTEAFF. In nucleotides, the CDR3 is TGTGCCTGGATCATCGACAGGGTATTTACTGAAGCTTTCTTT.

The chain carries TRBV2 and TRBJ2-7; TRBD2 aligns across 8 bases. The CDR3 is made up of 14 amino acids. The trim removed 4 bases at V and 4 bases at J, leaving 6 bases unmatched. CDR1 SNHLY and CDR2 FYNNEI come from the germline V gene. CDR3 in amino acids: CASSGGSGMYEQYF. In DNA, the CDR3 is TGTGCCAGCAGTGGAGGTAGCGGGATGTACGAGCAGTACTTC.

The chain uses TRBV10-3 and TRBJ2-1, with 7 bases identical to TRBD2. Germline CDR1 is ENHRY and CDR2 is SYGVKD. The CDR3 contains 11 residues. J lost 6 bases, V lost 7 bases, and 0 bases had no gene match. The CDR3 nucleotides are TGTGCCATCACGGGGGGCAATGAGCAGTTCTTC. Its protein is CAITGGNEQFF.

Here the CDR3 reads CAWSEDRGPSYEQYF. The CDR3 nucleotides read TGTGCCTGGAGTGAGGACAGGGGTCCATCCTACGAGCAGTACTTC. The V call is TRBV30, the J call TRBJ2-7; TRBD1 aligns across 9 bases. The CDR3 sequence is 15 residues long. Germline loops: CDR1 GTSNPN, CDR2 SVGIG (reference sequence). The V and J ends lost 1 base and 1 base, in that order; junction bases with no gene match: 5. Combining the CDR3 with reference TRBV30 and TRBJ2-7 gives the whole variable domain SQTIHQWPATLVQPVGSPLSLECTVEGTSNPNLYWYRQAAGRGLQLLFYSVGIGQISSEVPQNLSASRPQDRQFILSSKKLLLSDSGFYLCAWSEDRGPSYEQYFGPGTRLTVT.

J is TRBJ1-2 and V is TRBV7-2; TRBD1 matches at 8 bases. The germline CDR1 and CDR2 sequences are SGHTA and FQGNSA. This CDR3 has 16 amino acids. Trimming removed 4 bases from V and 0 bases from J; junction bases left unmatched: 7. The CDR3 coding sequence is TGTGCCAGCAGCTACATTGACAGGGGAGCTAACTATGGCTACACCTTC. Protein product: CASSYIDRGANYGYTF.

The chain is built from TRBV12-5 and TRBJ2-3; weak D call: TRBD1 (6 bases). The CDR3 is made up of 17 amino acids. Looked up from germline, CDR1 is LGHNT and CDR2 is FRNRAP. V lost 0 bases, J lost 0 bases, and 13 bases lay in between. CDR3 region: CASGLVLGRGSTDTQYF. As DNA, the CDR3 is TGTGCTAGTGGTTTGGTACTAGGCAGGGGAAGCACAGATACGCAGTATTTT.

J is TRBJ1-1 and V is TRBV2, with D possibly matching TRBD1 (5 bases). Germline V CDR1 and CDR2: SNHLY, FYNNEI. The V and J ends lost 4 bases and 5 bases respectively, with 17 bases between them. The CDR3 is 15 residues long. The CDR3, as DNA: TGTGCCAGCAGTGGGTATCGGGGGATTTCGACTGAAGCTTTCTTT. Its translation: CASSGYRGISTEAFF.

This chain connects TRBV5-1 to TRBJ2-7; tentatively, D is TRBD1 (6 bases). Trimming stripped 4 bases from V and 7 bases from J, with 27 bases between. The CDR3 length is 17 residues. Germline CDR1 reads SGHRS; CDR2 reads YFSETQ. This CDR3 is CASSLGWGGGSGTEQYF. DNA of the CDR3: TGCGCCAGCAGCCTAGGCTGGGGTGGCGGAAGTGGGACAGAGCAGTACTTC.

The chain uses TRBV6-1 and TRBJ2-7, with D tentatively TRBD2 (5 bases). V gave up 0 bases and J gave up 2 bases, with 14 bases separating them. CDR1 is MNHNS and CDR2 is SASEGT in the germline V gene. The CDR3 is 16 residues long. The CDR3 region has the DNA TGTGCCAGCAGTGAAGCGCTGAGAGGGCTAACCTACGAGCAGTACTTC. Translation: CASSEALRGLTYEQYF.

The chain is built from TRBV4-1 and TRBJ2-1; 10 positions agree with TRBD2. This CDR3 region has 19 residues. Looked up from germline, CDR1 is MGHRA and CDR2 is YSYEKL. V was clipped by 4 bases and J by 3 bases; unmatched bases: 15. Here the CDR3 DNA reads TGCGCCAGCAGCCTCCGTCTCTCCGCCGGACTAGCGGACTACAATGAGCAGTTCTTC. Translation gives CASSLRLSAGLADYNEQFF.

This clone appeared a few times. This chain joins TRBV7-3 and TRBJ2-2; D gene ambiguous. The CDR3 spans 15 residues. Trimming stripped 0 bases from V and 1 base from J, with 6 bases between. Germline V gives CDR1 SGHTA, CDR2 FQGTGA. For the CDR3, the DNA is TGTGCCAGCAGCTTAACCCCATTGAACACCGGGGAGCTGTTTTTT. It yields the protein CASSLTPLNTGELFF.